This TCR beta chain was retrieved from a study of beta chain features in type 1 diabetes. Study results and limitations: Junctions at VDJ sites from type 1 diabetes patients had fewer insertions and more deletions. In all four CD4+ subsets, TCRB CDR3 length was significantly, moderately reduced in type 1 diabetes.

V was pared by 2 bases and J by 0 bases, with 11 bases between. The CDR3 extends over 16 amino acids. The germline CDR1 and CDR2 sequences are MNHEY and SMNVEV (reference sequence). CD45RO/CCR7/CD25/CD127/CD95/CD27 separated CD4+ naive, central memory, regulatory and stem cell-like memory cells by sorting. Sorted populations all had greater than 95% purity. Investigators reverse transcribed all isolated RNA, so they sequenced expressed TCRB transcripts. Repertoires were generated with immunoSEQ multiplex PCR, while TCRdb's copy carries only in-frame clones and drops some. Counted here are roughly 14,000 clones, over 55% occurring once; the ten biggest clones make up about 0.6%. There are a few counts of this clone. The antigen remains unidentified.

This receptor was taken from a woman younger than 35 with type 1 diabetes. The rearrangement joins TRBV27 to TRBJ2-1, with a possible D match to TRBD2 (5 bases). Sequenced sample: stem cell memory CD4+ T cells from blood. The CDR3 reads CASSLEASSSYNEQFF. DNA for the CDR3: TGTGCCAGCAGTTTAGAGGCTAGCAGCTCCTACAATGAGCAGTTCTTC.